Sequencing of this TCR beta chain was carried out in a study of T cell repertoires in cytomegalovirus infection (dated by TCRdb to the late 2010s). Background on the whole study: The HLA type of each donor mattered for the analysis, because public TCR beta signatures pointed to carriage of CMV infection along with the matching HLA type. The paper's findings and limits, for the study overall: The ex vivo response was dominated by HLA-C-restricted CMV-specific TCR beta clonotypes, which also provided the single most frequent clonotype in two of eight donors. Cumulative frequency of public TCR beta family members discriminated carriers of CMV infection plus the relevant HLA type in this cohort and an independent 352-donor cohort.

The germline V gene yields MNHNS for CDR1 and SASEGT for CDR2. The CDR3 measures 12 amino acids from cysteine to phenylalanine. The entry retains the CDR3 DNA only, 36 bases that are in frame from base 1. V is reduced by 6 bases and J by 2 bases, leaving a spacing of 7 bases between them. The sequencer was an Illumina HiSeq 1500. TCRdb took the public reads, trimmed them with fastp at Q25, ran MiXCR for clone calling and kept in-frame beta chains. Rows are combined by CDR3 protein, so each entry shows the most common genes and DNA. This sample has more than 45,000 distinct CDR3 sequences in its table, and about 33% of those were observed once. Roughly 70% of the sample comes from the top ten. This clonotype was counted at least ten times. This clone's antigen is unknown. No base qualities exist here, and no much larger clone lies one base off it.

The sequence came from a human donor in good health (CMV status not recorded). Some clones in this sample may be carry-over from other donors' samples. The sequence is built from TRBV6-1 and TRBJ1-1; the D gene is unclear. Sequenced material: PBMCs, sequenced either directly or after in vitro stimulation (not recorded which). The CDR3 loop reads CASSPVNTEAFF. The bases read TGTGCCAGCAGCCCAGTAAACACTGAAGCTTTCTTT.